A selection of T cell receptor beta chains follows, all from one sample in a study of identical twins. TCRdb itself ran the 5' RACE reads through MiXCR, one entry per CDR3 protein. The profile shows approximately 590,000 distinct CDR3 sequences, 9.6% of them singletons. The sample was also reused in another study, on yellow fever vaccine responses in identical twins.

Sequenced: PBMCs. The receptors derive from a woman aged 18-30 years in good health. Each CDR3 is given with its conserved first and last residue. Fields, in order: clone size, V gene, CDR3 length, D gene, J gene, CDR3 protein, CDR3 DNA. The D gene is left open where the match is weak. Some rows have no size entry. The others give once, few or many, or a class for an expanded clone.

size: few; V: TRBV7-8; length: 17; D: -; J: TRBJ2-3; CDR3: CASSARGGGRTTDTQYF; DNA: TGTGCCAGCAGCGCTCGAGGGGGCGGGAGGACCACAGATACGCAGTATTTT
size: few; V: TRBV4-1; length: 17; D: TRBD1; J: TRBJ2-5; CDR3: CASSQDPQGTGQETQYF; DNA: TGCGCCAGCAGCCAAGATCCTCAAGGGACAGGACAAGAGACCCAGTACTTC
size: -; V: TRBV5-1; length: 15; D: TRBD2; J: TRBJ2-1; CDR3: CASSLGLAESNEQFF; DNA: TGCGCCAGCAGCTTGGGACTAGCGGAGAGCAATGAGCAGTTCTTC
size: few; V: TRBV27; length: 14; D: -; J: TRBJ1-2; CDR3: CASSQLTGERGYTF; DNA: TGTGCCAGCAGTCAACTAACCGGGGAACGAGGCTACACCTTC
size: many; V: TRBV20-1; length: 14; D: -; J: TRBJ1-6; CDR3: CSADSRSYNSPLHF; DNA: TGCAGTGCGGACAGTAGATCCTATAATTCACCCCTCCACTTT
size: -; V: TRBV5-1; length: 16; D: TRBD2; J: TRBJ2-3; CDR3: CASSLLVAGGQDTQYF; DNA: TGCGCCAGCAGCTTGTTAGTAGCGGGAGGGCAAGATACGCAGTATTTT
size: -; V: TRBV2; length: 12; D: -; J: TRBJ1-2; CDR3: CASSDRVDGYTF; DNA: TGTGCCAGCAGTGACAGGGTGGATGGCTACACCTTC
size: many; V: TRBV2; length: 14; D: TRBD2; J: TRBJ2-3; CDR3: CASGRGLDTDTQYF; DNA: TGTGCCAGCGGACGGGGACTAGACACAGATACGCAGTATTTT
size: many; V: TRBV15; length: 15; D: -; J: TRBJ1-3; CDR3: CATSRDQGAGNTIYF; DNA: TGTGCCACCAGCAGAGACCAGGGTGCTGGAAACACCATATATTTT
size: few; V: TRBV25-1; length: 14; D: -; J: TRBJ2-3; CDR3: CASGLGWPTDTQYF; DNA: TGTGCCAGCGGATTGGGATGGCCCACAGATACGCAGTATTTT
size: -; V: TRBV7-2; length: 16; D: -; J: TRBJ2-3; CDR3: CASSLSWTFSTDTQYF; DNA: TGTGCCAGCAGCTTGAGCTGGACCTTTAGCACAGATACGCAGTATTTT
size: -; V: TRBV20-1; length: 14; D: -; J: TRBJ1-1; CDR3: CSASYGGGDTEAFF; DNA: TGCAGTGCTAGTTACGGAGGGGGGGACACTGAAGCTTTCTTT
size: few; V: TRBV6-2/TRBV6-3; length: 14; D: TRBD1; J: TRBJ1-1; CDR3: CASSFYRGFTEAFF; DNA: TGTGCCAGCAGTTTCTACAGGGGGTTCACTGAAGCTTTCTTT
size: many; V: TRBV7-9; length: 15; D: TRBD1; J: TRBJ1-3; CDR3: CASSRTGGTGNTIYF; DNA: TGTGCCAGCAGCCGGACAGGGGGTACTGGAAACACCATATATTTT
size: -; V: TRBV12-3/TRBV12-4; length: 17; D: TRBD1; J: TRBJ1-2; CDR3: CASSLRGGGGFDYGYTF; DNA: TGTGCCAGCAGTTTAAGGGGGGGAGGGGGCTTTGACTACGGCTACACCTTC
size: few; V: TRBV12-5; length: 17; D: -; J: TRBJ2-2; CDR3: CASGLERGQLNTGELFF; DNA: TGTGCTAGTGGTTTGGAACGAGGACAGCTGAACACCGGGGAGCTGTTTTTT
size: -; V: TRBV12-3/TRBV12-4; length: 14; D: TRBD2; J: TRBJ2-7; CDR3: CASRLGLAGEEQYF; DNA: TGTGCCAGTCGCCTGGGACTAGCGGGGGAAGAGCAGTACTTC
size: -; V: TRBV6-4; length: 15; D: -; J: TRBJ1-1; CDR3: CASSDGGGRDTEAFF; DNA: TGTGCCAGCAGTGACGGCGGGGGCCGGGACACTGAAGCTTTCTTT
size: few; V: TRBV20-1; length: 19; D: -; J: TRBJ2-1; CDR3: CSARDGGWTGLAHNNEQFF; DNA: TGCAGTGCTAGAGATGGGGGGTGGACAGGCCTAGCTCATAACAATGAGCAGTTCTTC
size: few; V: TRBV15; length: 13; D: -; J: TRBJ2-7; CDR3: CATSTGPGEEQYF; DNA: TGTGCCACCAGCACGGGTCCAGGGGAAGAGCAGTACTTC
size: many; V: TRBV28; length: 15; D: TRBD1; J: TRBJ2-7; CDR3: CASSPTGQATYEQYF; DNA: TGTGCCAGCAGTCCGACCGGACAGGCAACCTACGAGCAGTACTTC
size: few; V: TRBV4-1; length: 16; D: TRBD1; J: TRBJ1-6; CDR3: CASSPEGTAYNSPLHF; DNA: TGCGCCAGCAGCCCAGAGGGGACAGCCTATAATTCACCCCTCCACTTT
size: many; V: TRBV29-1; length: 16; D: -; J: TRBJ2-7; CDR3: CSVEGTPETPTYEQYF; DNA: TGCAGCGTTGAAGGAACCCCAGAAACTCCGACCTACGAGCAGTACTTC
size: few; V: TRBV10-3; length: 14; D: -; J: TRBJ1-6; CDR3: CAISPGEGDSPLHF; DNA: TGTGCCATCAGTCCTGGGGAAGGAGACTCACCCCTCCACTTT
size: few; V: TRBV12-3/TRBV12-4; length: 14; D: TRBD1; J: TRBJ2-1; CDR3: CASSFNTGVTEQFF; DNA: TGTGCCAGCAGTTTTAATACAGGGGTCACTGAGCAGTTCTTC
size: -; V: TRBV19; length: 17; D: TRBD2; J: TRBJ2-7; CDR3: CASSIVKTSGVSYEQYF; DNA: TGTGCCAGTAGTATTGTTAAGACTAGCGGGGTCTCCTACGAGCAGTACTTC
size: few; V: TRBV7-9; length: 16; D: TRBD2; J: TRBJ2-3; CDR3: CASSELGLAGTDTQYF; DNA: TGTGCCAGCAGCGAATTGGGACTAGCGGGAACAGATACGCAGTATTTT
size: few; V: TRBV9; length: 15; D: TRBD2; J: TRBJ2-7; CDR3: CASSPTGTTLYEQYF; DNA: TGTGCCAGCAGCCCGACCGGGACTACGCTTTACGAGCAGTACTTC
size: few; V: TRBV3-1; length: 15; D: -; J: TRBJ2-3; CDR3: CASSQRGTGADTQYF; DNA: TGTGCCAGCAGCCAACGAGGGACCGGCGCAGATACGCAGTATTTT
size: -; V: TRBV27; length: 14; D: -; J: TRBJ2-5; CDR3: CASSFNGAGETQYF; DNA: TGTGCCAGCAGTTTTAATGGGGCAGGGGAGACCCAGTACTTC
size: few; V: TRBV7-8; length: 14; D: -; J: TRBJ2-7; CDR3: CASSLGISSYEQYF; DNA: TGTGCCAGCAGCTTAGGCATTAGCTCCTACGAGCAGTACTTC
size: many; V: TRBV24-1; length: 13; D: -; J: TRBJ1-3; CDR3: CATSHPPGNTIYF; DNA: TGTGCCACCAGCCACCCACCCGGAAACACCATATATTTT
size: many; V: TRBV9; length: 15; D: TRBD2; J: TRBJ2-3; CDR3: CASSPRAGGTDTQYF; DNA: TGTGCCAGCAGCCCCCGAGCGGGGGGTACAGATACGCAGTATTTT
size: many; V: TRBV9; length: 16; D: -; J: TRBJ2-3; CDR3: CASSVESSGYTDTQYF; DNA: TGTGCCAGCAGCGTAGAGAGTAGCGGCTACACAGATACGCAGTATTTT
size: few; V: TRBV28; length: 13; D: -; J: TRBJ2-3; CDR3: CASSFRISDTQYF; DNA: TGTGCCAGCAGTTTTCGGATCTCAGATACGCAGTATTTT